The T cell receptor (beta chain) under discussion was sequenced for a study of tumor and adjacent non-tumor tissue in lung cancer. Study-wide background: Stage I to III disease affected 10 men and several women aged about 31 to 85.

No cell sorting was done before RNA was extracted from the tissue. More than 3 cm separated this lung sample from the edge of the tumor. Chemotherapy-naive patients with new lung cancer underwent thoracic surgery in China, August–November 2014. Regarding the study as a whole: In normal lung, the top 100 clones were significantly more dominant than in tumor.

Comment on this clonotype: Its matching antigen is unknown.

Three rounds of nested PCR, following a modified ARM-PCR protocol, produced the TCRbeta library. TCRdb re-analysed the multiplex PCR reads in MiXCR, keeping a single row per CDR3 protein. In the table there are 60,000 to 70,000 distinct CDR3 sequences, 75% to 85% of which are singletons. The CDR3 length is 14 residues. V gave up 5 bases and J gave up 12 bases, with 23 bases separating them. The chain couples TRBV12-3 or TRBV12-4 to TRBJ2-7, with D perhaps matching TRBD1 (6 bases). The sample comprised distant non-tumor lung tissue. This receptor was obtained from a man aged 60-69 years with non-small cell lung cancer. The CDR3 DNA sequence: TGTGCCAGCAGTCCCGGGATAGGGGGTCTCGAGTTGTACTTC. This gives the protein CASSPGIGGLELYF.